This T cell receptor (beta chain) was identified in a study of shared clonotypes between healthy human individuals. Study-wide findings and caveats: Rarefaction analysis demonstrated incomplete sorted-subset sequencing notwithstanding large depth. Larger richness was generally estimated for naive than memory subsets. Non-shared clonotypes displayed generation probabilities falling below those of clonotypes present in all four donors. Genetic and exposure-history diversity was limited by the small donor number.

This clone was detected only once. Its antigen remains unknown. Other nucleotide sequences in the sample specify the same CDR3. Germline loops: CDR1 MNHEY, CDR2 SMNVEV (reference sequence). V was shortened by 2 bases and J by 2 bases, with 6 bases between the two germline ends. The CDR3 runs to 13 residues. Measured with immunoSEQ multiplex PCR; TCRdb has only the in-frame clones, and not every one. Altogether around 940,000 clones are present, approximately 80% being singletons, with the ten largest covering about 1.5%. The chain couples TRBV27 to TRBJ1-1, with no clear D. This sequence originates from a young man in good health. The sequenced sample was memory CD4+ T cells sorted from blood. Stated subset: CD45RA-negative fraction. CDR3 bases: TGTGCCAGCAGTTTAATAGGAAACACTGAAGCTTTCTTT. This translates into CASSLIGNTEAFF.